This T cell receptor beta chain comes out of a study of metastatic and nonmetastatic thyroid tumors (dated by TCRdb to 2020 to 2022). For context, the study as a whole: Repertoires were compared across peripheral blood and tumor or nodule tissue samples from malignant and benign thyroid patients. Findings and caveats that apply to the study as a whole: In both blood and tumor samples, TCR beta diversity was reported to be significantly higher in malignant tumors than in benign nodules.

This clone was counted at least ten times. The antigen it binds to is not known. No base quality information exists; no much larger clone differs at one position. No treatment had been received by any patient before thyroid surgery. The study retrospectively analysed patient clinical samples collected from 2012 to 2018 using T-cell receptor beta sequencing. Libraries were made using PCR. Sequencing was carried out with an Illumina HiSeq 4000. High-throughput sequencing was used to profile the TCR beta-chain CDR3 region of every patient. The study's processing was this. Drawing on CDR3 differences between clinicopathological groups, the researchers built a classifier meant to tell apart patients with distant-metastatic papillary thyroid cancer. The Shannon index was used to assess repertoire diversity, and the Morisita-Horn index was used to assess tumor-blood repertoire similarity. Using fastp trimming at Q25 and MiXCR clonotype assembly, TCRdb reanalyzed the public sequencing data and kept in-frame beta chains. It is TCRdb's table, rather than the study itself, that gives the V and J calls and clone size. The sample table contains tens of thousands of clones; only one count was recorded for approximately 12% of them. Jointly, the top ten make up approximately 24% of the sample.

Sequences were obtained from blood. This receptor was identified in a female donor with papillary thyroid cancer or a benign thyroid nodule (not recorded which). Some clones in this sample may be carry-over from other donors' samples.

The CDR3 region has the sequence CASSESPSGANVLTF. The DNA reads as follows: TGTGCCAGCAGTGAATCCCCCTCTGGGGCCAACGTCCTGACTTTC. The chain employs TRBV6-1 and TRBJ2-6, with no confidently assigned D gene. Trimming removed 2 bases from V and 0 bases from J, leaving 5 bases between the germline ends. For CDR1 and CDR2, the germline V gene lists MNHNS and SASEGT. The CDR3 starts with the cysteine, ends with the phenylalanine, and has 15 residues. The entry retains the CDR3 DNA only, 45 bases that are in frame from base 1.